These 27 T cell receptor beta chains originate from one sample sequenced in a study of CD8 T cells in Susac syndrome. The authors reverse transcribed roughly 0.5 to 1 ug RNA with random hexamers. TCRdb re-analysed the immunoSEQ multiplex PCR reads in MiXCR, keeping a single row per CDR3 protein. The data contain about 140,000 distinct CDR3 sequences, about 95% of them singletons. Sequenced input: CD4+ T cells from PBMCs. Every receptor here comes from a human donor with multiple sclerosis.

J is TRBJ2-1 and V is TRBV29-1; D possibly corresponds to TRBD2 (5 bases). Germline CDR1 is SQVTM and CDR2 is ANQGSEA. V was shortened by 5 bases and J by 7 bases, with 15 bases between the two germline ends. The length of the CDR3 is 13 residues. CDR3 DNA: TGCAGCGTTATTCCCACTAGTGGGAATGAGCAGTTCTTC. Amino acids: CSVIPTSGNEQFF.

The chain links TRBV5-1 to TRBJ2-1, with D maybe TRBD2 (6 bases). This CDR3 spans 15 amino acids. Per germline, CDR1 SGHRS and CDR2 YFSETQ. V gave up 4 bases and J gave up 3 bases, with 14 bases separating them. DNA for the CDR3: TGCGCCAGCAGCCCTCGGAGGGAGCTCTACAATGAGCAGTTCTTC. This gives the protein CASSPRRELYNEQFF.

This chain uses TRBV7-9 with TRBJ1-1; D is ambiguous. CDR3 size: 13 residues. Germline V lookup: CDR1 SEHNR, CDR2 FQNEAQ (reference sequence). Deletions cut 7 bases from V and 1 base from J, with 10 bases between. CDR3 sequence reads: CASILTQNTEAFF. DNA of the CDR3: TGTGCCAGCATCTTGACTCAGAACACTGAAGCTTTCTTT.

This chain links TRBV3-1 with TRBJ1-1; unclear D gene. V was pared by 2 bases and J by 12 bases, with 16 bases between. CDR3 size: 13 residues. Germline loops: CDR1 LGHDT, CDR2 YNNKEL (reference sequence). The CDR3 DNA reads as TGTGCCAGCAGCCAACCATACGAAAGCCGATCTTTCTTT. Amino acids: CASSQPYESRSFF.

The rearrangement uses TRBV12-3 or TRBV12-4 and TRBJ1-6; D is unresolved. The CDR3 totals 13 residues. V gave up 2 bases and J gave up 7 bases, with 6 bases separating them. Here the CDR3 reads CASSLWGNSPLHF. In nucleotides, the CDR3 is TGTGCCAGCAGTTTATGGGGAAATTCACCCCTCCACTTT.

The rearrangement uses TRBV7-3 and TRBJ2-3; a possible D gene is TRBD2 (6 bases). Germline V gives CDR1 SGHTA, CDR2 FQGTGA. CDR3 length: 16 residues. V was pared by 6 bases and J by 3 bases, with 19 bases between. CDR3 amino acids: CASSYRGSLRTDTQYF. The DNA for the CDR3 is TGTGCCAGCAGTTACCGGGGGAGCCTGAGGACAGATACGCAGTATTTT.

V gene TRBV5-1 combines with J gene TRBJ2-3; 8 nucleotides line up with TRBD1. Per the germline V gene, CDR1 is SGHRS and CDR2 is YFSETQ. J was trimmed by 1 base and V by 4 bases; bases with no gene match: 11. This CDR3 has 17 residues. In DNA form, the CDR3 reads TGCGCCAGCAGCCCTTACCCCCCGGGACAGGGCACAGATACGCAGTATTTT. This translates into CASSPYPPGQGTDTQYF.

This chain links TRBV20-1 with TRBJ1-2; 7 nucleotides line up with TRBD1. There are 15 residues in the CDR3. Germline-derived CDR1 and CDR2 are DFQATT and SNEGSKA (reference sequence). Trimming cost V 5 bases and J 6 bases; bases outside gene matches: 15. In nucleotides, the CDR3 is TGCAGTGCTTCCGGTGCGTTGGGCAGGGGGAATGGCTACACCTTC. This translates into CSASGALGRGNGYTF.

V and J are TRBV24-1 and TRBJ1-2, with a possible D match to TRBD1 (6 bases). The V gene's germline CDR1 is KGHDR and CDR2 SFDVKD. Trimming removed 1 base at V and 7 bases at J, with 12 bases between. There are 14 residues in the CDR3. Here the CDR3 DNA reads TGTGCCACCAGTGATTTTGGACAGCTCAGTGGCTACACCTTC. Translated, it gives CATSDFGQLSGYTF.

The rearrangement uses TRBV29-1 and TRBJ2-1; 8 bases line up with TRBD2. The CDR3 sequence is 13 residues long. V lost 5 bases to trimming and J lost 4 bases; unmatched junction nucleotides: 4. CDR1 SQVTM and CDR2 ANQGSEA come from the germline V gene. The CDR3, as DNA: TGCAGCGTTCCGGCTAGCGGGTACAATGAGCAGTTCTTC. Its translation is CSVPASGYNEQFF.

The chain recombines TRBV7-8 with TRBJ2-5, with 8 bases aligning to TRBD2. V trimming: 2 bases; J trimming: 1 base; junction bases outside the gene matches: 3. Germline CDR1 SGHVS, CDR2 FQNEAQ. The CDR3 spans 15 residues. The CDR3 DNA follows: TGTGCCAGCAGCTTATGGAGCGGGGGCCAAGAGACCCAGTACTTC. Residues: CASSLWSGGQETQYF.

V gene TRBV9 combines with J gene TRBJ2-5; 11 bases agree with TRBD2. CDR3 size: 16 residues. J was trimmed by 5 bases and V by 3 bases; bases with no gene match: 9. The germline V gene encodes CDR1 SGDLS and CDR2 YYNGEE. CDR3 DNA: TGTGCCAGCAGCGGCGGGCTAGCGGGAGGATTTGAGACCCAGTACTTC. This codes for CASSGGLAGGFETQYF.

This chain connects TRBV27 to TRBJ1-2; D may be TRBD1 (5 bases). This CDR3 is 14 amino acids long. Trimming removed 4 bases from V and 4 bases from J, with 13 bases in between. Germline CDR1 reads MNHEY; CDR2 reads SMNVEV (reference sequence). CDR3 sequence: CASSWDRSSYGYTF. CDR3 sequence (DNA): TGTGCCAGCAGTTGGGACCGATCATCCTATGGCTACACCTTC.

The chain joins TRBV13 to TRBJ2-1; TRBD2 matches at 14 bases. After removal of 1 base from V and 4 bases from J, the junction contained 6 bases not matched to a gene. This CDR3 comprises 18 residues. Germline CDR1 PRHDT, CDR2 FYEKMQ (reference sequence). The CDR3: CASSLAGLAGVRYNEQFF. CDR3 coding DNA: TGTGCCAGCAGCTTAGCGGGACTAGCGGGAGTCAGGTACAATGAGCAGTTCTTC.

The J gene is TRBJ1-1, the V gene TRBV30; no clear D gene. V was trimmed by 0 bases and J by 10 bases, leaving 9 bases between them. Germline V gene sequence: CDR1 GTSNPN, CDR2 SVGIG (reference sequence). This CDR3 is 11 amino acids long. The CDR3 reads CAWSVGKGAFF. The CDR3, as DNA: TGTGCCTGGAGTGTAGGAAAGGGAGCTTTCTTT.

This chain connects TRBV28 to TRBJ1-1, with a weak D call TRBD1 (6 bases). With 3 bases removed from V and 6 bases from J, the gap between germline ends came to 14 bases. The germline V gene has CDR1 MDHEN and CDR2 SYDVKM. The CDR3 is made up of 14 amino acids. As DNA, the CDR3 is TGTGCCAGCAGTTTCCACCAACAGGGTTCTGAAGCTTTCTTT. Translating it yields CASSFHQQGSEAFF.

The rearrangement links TRBV4-1 to TRBJ2-7, with 8 bases matching TRBD1. CDR1 and CDR2 (germline): MGHRA, YSYEKL. The CDR3 is 15 residues long. The trim removed 0 bases at V and 4 bases at J, leaving 5 bases unmatched. CDR3 sequence: CASSQDTGGLYEQYF. CDR3 sequence (DNA): TGCGCCAGCAGCCAAGACACAGGGGGTTTATACGAGCAGTACTTC.

For the CDR3, the DNA is TGTGCCAGCAGCGCCATAGCGGGTCCGTCCTACAATGAGCAGTTCTTC. Amino acid sequence: CASSAIAGPSYNEQFF. This chain uses TRBV5-5 with TRBJ2-1; 7 nucleotides align to TRBD2. The CDR3 consists of 16 residues. Germline assignment: CDR1 SGHKS and CDR2 YYEKEE (reference sequence). V lost 4 bases, J lost 1 base, and 8 bases stayed unmatched.

This chain joins TRBV4-3 and TRBJ1-1; a weak D match, TRBD1 (5 bases). The CDR3 has 16 amino acids. V was shortened by 4 bases and J by 2 bases, with 17 bases between the two germline ends. Germline values: CDR1 LGHNA, CDR2 YSLEER. DNA of the CDR3: TGCGCCAGCAGCCCCCGACAGCTGGGCCCCAACACTGAAGCTTTCTTT. Residues: CASSPRQLGPNTEAFF.

CDR3 loop: CASSSTEFNTEAFF. The CDR3 DNA is TGTGCCAGCAGCAGTACAGAATTCAACACTGAAGCTTTCTTT. This sequence joins TRBV4-2 and TRBJ1-1, with no clear D. The V end lost 5 bases, the J end lost 2 bases, and 12 bases lay between the germline ends. Germline V gene lookup returns CDR1 LGHNA and CDR2 YNFKEQ. This CDR3 comprises 14 residues.

CDR3 region: CATSDSDRGPNNEQFF. The CDR3 region has the DNA TGTGCCACCAGTGACTCGGACCGGGGTCCGAACAATGAGCAGTTCTTC. The V and J genes are TRBV24-1 and TRBJ2-1; a weak D match, TRBD2 (5 bases). Between the trimmed V and J ends, which lost 4 bases and 5 bases, there was a span of 17 bases. Germline CDR1 and CDR2: KGHDR and SFDVKD. The CDR3 length is 16 residues.

This clonotype was observed once. The chain uses TRBV20-1 and TRBJ1-1, with a possible D match to TRBD1 (5 bases). Per germline, CDR1 DFQATT and CDR2 SNEGSKA (reference sequence). Trimming took off 4 bases at V and 1 base at J, with 16 bases between the two ends. The CDR3 runs 15 residues. The CDR3 bases are TGCAGTGCTACGGCGGTGGGGAGGGGGAACACTGAAGCTTTCTTT. Encoded protein: CSATAVGRGNTEAFF.

The V and J genes are TRBV27 and TRBJ1-3; D possibly corresponds to TRBD1 (6 bases). The CDR3 extends over 16 amino acids. In germline, CDR1 is MNHEY, CDR2 SMNVEV (reference sequence). Trimming removed 6 bases from V and 4 bases from J, with 19 bases in between. CDR3 in amino acids: CASRTPRGGSGNTIYF. CDR3 in DNA: TGTGCCAGCAGAACACCTAGAGGGGGATCCGGAAACACCATATATTTT.

This chain links TRBV4-1 with TRBJ2-6; 9 bases fit TRBD2. The CDR3 has 17 amino acids. Losses at the gene ends were 4 bases for V and 1 base for J; bases not matched to a gene: 5. Germline V gives CDR1 MGHRA, CDR2 YSYEKL. The CDR3: CASSPSGALSGANVLTF. CDR3 DNA sequence: TGCGCCAGCAGCCCTAGCGGGGCATTGTCTGGGGCCAACGTCCTGACTTTC.

CDR3: CASSGRAAPNEQFF. The CDR3 DNA reads as TGCGCCAGCAGCGGGAGGGCTGCCCCTAATGAGCAGTTCTTC. This rearrangement joins TRBV5-1 to TRBJ2-1, with 7 bases matching TRBD2. The CDR3 contains 14 residues. The J segment lost 7 bases and the V segment lost 4 bases, leaving 8 bases of the junction unmatched. Germline V CDR1 and CDR2: SGHRS, YFSETQ.

This sequence joins TRBV20-1 and TRBJ2-7; D gene unclear. Germline loops: CDR1 DFQATT, CDR2 SNEGSKA (reference sequence). The V end lost 3 bases, the J end lost 0 bases, and 12 bases lay between the germline ends. There are 14 residues in the CDR3. CDR3 sequence: CSASDSSSSYEQYF. CDR3 nucleotides: TGCAGTGCTAGTGACTCGTCGAGCTCCTACGAGCAGTACTTC.

The genes are TRBV15 and TRBJ1-3; D not certain. Germline V gene lookup returns CDR1 LNHNV and CDR2 YYDKDF (reference sequence). Between the trimmed V and J ends, which lost 5 bases and 4 bases, there was a span of 9 bases. The CDR3 is made up of 13 amino acids. The CDR3 bases are TGTGCCACCAGCCCCCAAGGGGGAAACACCATATATTTT. Protein product: CATSPQGGNTIYF. Together with reference TRBV15 and TRBJ1-3, the CDR3 gives the full variable domain: DAMVIQNPRYQVTQFGKPVTLSCSQTLNHNVMYWYQQKSSQAPKLLFHYYDKDFNNEADTPDNFQSRRPNTSFCFLDIRSPGLGDTAMYLCATSPQGGNTIYFGEGSWLTVV.